The 17 T cell receptor beta chains given below trace back to one sample, sequenced in a study of CD8+CD57+ T cells in acquired aplastic anemia. Sequencing involved patients with CD8+CD57+ cell expansion previously shown by flow cytometry. Genomic DNA was employed as the template in profiling TCR beta VDJ and CDR3. TCRdb itself ran the reads through MiXCR, one entry per CDR3 protein. The sample comprises roughly 150,000 distinct CDR3 sequences, around 47% of which are singletons, and 3.2% rests with the top ten. The sequencing sample was made of sorted CD4+, CD8+, or CD8+CD57+ T cells (not recorded which) from PBMCs. These receptors originate from a human donor with aplastic anemia.

With respect to this clonotype: Mismatch with germline at one junction end may stem from a read error. This sequence joins TRBV6-1 and TRBJ2-5, with 9 positions matching TRBD1. Germline V CDR1 and CDR2: MNHNS, SASEGT. The CDR3 consists of 13 residues. CDR3 bases: TGTGCCAGCAATACAGGGGGCCAAGAGACCCGGTACTTC. Protein product: CASNTGGQETRYF.

This clonotype was detected many times. J is TRBJ1-3 and V is TRBV19; possibly TRBD1 for D (6 bases). CDR3 size: 15 residues. The V gene lost 8 bases and the J gene lost 0 bases, with 14 bases spanning the gap. Germline CDR1 LNHDA, CDR2 SQIVND (reference sequence). CDR3 protein: CASRLQGASGNTIYF. DNA of the CDR3: TGTGCCAGTCGCTTACAGGGCGCCTCTGGAAACACCATATATTTT.

This clonotype was found many times. V and J are TRBV27 and TRBJ1-1; D remains unclear. Per germline, CDR1 MNHEY and CDR2 SMNVEV (reference sequence). V was cut by 6 bases and J by 0 bases, with 11 bases left in between. This CDR3 comprises 14 residues. CDR3 residues: CASRVRNLNTEAFF. In DNA form, the CDR3 reads TGTGCCAGCAGGGTCCGCAACCTGAACACTGAAGCTTTCTTT.

The J gene is TRBJ2-3, the V gene TRBV7-9, with 14 bases matching TRBD2. With V trimmed by 5 bases and J by 1 base, 17 bases remained unmatched. Germline V gene data show CDR1 as SEHNR and CDR2 as FQNEAQ (reference sequence). CDR3 size: 21 residues. The CDR3 region has the DNA TGTGCCAGCAGCCTCGACAGGTCCGGGACTAGCGGGAGTGGGGGCACAGATACGCAGTATTTT. Translation gives CASSLDRSGTSGSGGTDTQYF.

The chain carries TRBV4-3 and TRBJ2-2; 7 positions agree with TRBD1. Looked up from germline, CDR1 is LGHNA and CDR2 is YSLEER. There are 15 residues in the CDR3. Trimming removed 3 bases from V and 4 bases from J; junction bases left unmatched: 5. Here the CDR3 DNA reads TGCGCCAGCAGCCAGTCCACAGGGGCCACCGGGGAGCTGTTTTTT. This codes for CASSQSTGATGELFF.

The table lists this clonotype with a few counts. This chain connects TRBV12-3 or TRBV12-4 to TRBJ2-2; TRBD2 matches 13 bases. The CDR3 is 19 residues long. J gave up 4 bases and V 2 bases, and 10 bases lay outside the gene matches. The DNA for the CDR3 is TGTGCCAGCAGTTTAAAGGCACTAGCGGGAGGGATGGTCACCGGGGAGCTGTTTTTT. Protein product: CASSLKALAGGMVTGELFF.

In this sample, this clonotype turned up a few times. This chain joins TRBV2 and TRBJ2-7; 9 bases match TRBD1. With 5 bases clipped from V and 4 bases from J, the junction kept 3 bases outside the gene matches. In germline, CDR1 is SNHLY, CDR2 FYNNEI. This CDR3 comprises 13 residues. CDR3 in DNA: TGTGCCAGCAGTAAACAGGGGGCATACGAGCAGTACTTC. Protein sequence: CASSKQGAYEQYF.

This clonotype was counted a few times. This chain uses TRBV2 with TRBJ2-7; 12 bases are shared with TRBD1. Losses at the gene ends were 6 bases for V and 5 bases for J; bases not matched to a gene: 5. This CDR3 spans 14 amino acids. Germline CDR1 is SNHLY and CDR2 is FYNNEI. The CDR3 region is CASRRGTGGDEQYF. Here the CDR3 DNA reads TGTGCCAGCAGGAGGGGGACAGGGGGCGACGAGCAGTACTTC.

V is TRBV24-1 and J is TRBJ2-5; D not certain. The V gene's germline CDR1 is KGHDR and CDR2 SFDVKD. Trimming took 5 bases from V and 5 from J, leaving 11 bases between them. CDR3 length: 13 amino acids. The CDR3 sequence is CATSAPLGETQYF. CDR3 in DNA: TGTGCCACCAGTGCCCCTTTGGGGGAGACCCAGTACTTC.

This clonotype has a count of ten or more. V is TRBV5-1 and J is TRBJ2-3; D may be TRBD2 (5 bases). The ends were cut back, 0 bases at V and 4 bases at J, with 15 bases in the middle. CDR3 length: 16 amino acids. Germline V lookup: CDR1 SGHRS, CDR2 YFSETQ. Written as DNA, the CDR3 is TGCGCCAGCAGCTTGGAGACTACGAGGTTGGCAGATACGCAGTATTTT. Protein sequence: CASSLETTRLADTQYF.

This chain links TRBV10-3 with TRBJ2-3, with D maybe TRBD1 (5 bases). From germline, CDR1 is ENHRY and CDR2 SYGVKD. Trimming left V 2 bases short and J 1 base short, with 7 bases between. The CDR3 is made up of 14 amino acids. CDR3: CAISEGAGTDTQYF. CDR3 in DNA: TGTGCCATCAGTGAGGGGGCTGGCACAGATACGCAGTATTTT.

The chain combines TRBV20-1 with TRBJ1-5; possible D gene TRBD1, 5 bases. CDR1 is DFQATT, CDR2 SNEGSKA, per germline (reference sequence). The CDR3 has 13 residues. Trimming took off 5 bases at V and 1 base at J, with 9 bases between the two ends. CDR3 DNA: TGCAGTGCTCCACGACAGAGCAATCAGCCCCAGCATTTT. Translating it yields CSAPRQSNQPQHF.

V is TRBV19 and J is TRBJ1-2, with 9 bases fitting TRBD1. There are 14 residues in the CDR3. Germline values: CDR1 LNHDA, CDR2 SQIVND (reference sequence). After removal of 4 bases from V and 7 bases from J, the junction contained 7 bases not matched to a gene. This CDR3 is CASSTQGARLGYTF. The CDR3 nucleotides are TGTGCCAGTAGTACACAGGGGGCAAGGCTTGGCTACACCTTC.

About this clonotype itself: A much bigger clone sits one base away, suggesting this may be a read error. This sequence joins TRBV7-2 and TRBJ2-5, with TRBD2 as a possible D gene (5 bases). V was shortened by 3 bases and J by 1 base, with 15 bases between the two germline ends. This CDR3 spans 16 amino acids. Germline values: CDR1 SGHTA, CDR2 FQGNSA. As DNA, the CDR3 is TGTGCCAGCAGCTTTGCGGGTCTGGCGGTCCAAGAGACCCAGTACTTC. Protein product: CASSFAGLAVQETQYF.

This clonotype was seen a handful of times. The CDR3 loop is CASSWASGTGNYEQYF. In nucleotides, the CDR3 is TGCGCCAGCAGCTGGGCCTCGGGGACAGGGAACTACGAGCAGTACTTC. The V and J genes are TRBV5-1 and TRBJ2-7; 9 bases align to TRBD1. V was pared by 3 bases and J by 3 bases, with 10 bases of the junction left unmatched. The germline V gene has CDR1 SGHRS and CDR2 YFSETQ. This CDR3 is built from 16 residues.

The CDR3 protein is CASSIIDRKDTEAFF. The CDR3 bases are TGTGCCAGTAGTATTATTGACAGAAAAGACACTGAAGCTTTCTTT. The V call is TRBV19, the J call TRBJ1-1; tentative D call: TRBD1 (5 bases). CDR1 is LNHDA and CDR2 is SQIVND in the germline V gene (reference sequence). The CDR3 totals 15 residues. The V and J ends lost 3 bases and 3 bases respectively, with 14 bases between them.

The chain joins TRBV29-1 to TRBJ2-3; D is possibly TRBD1 or TRBD2 (5 bases each). Between the trimmed V and J ends, which lost 8 bases and 0 bases, there was a span of 15 bases. This CDR3 comprises 14 residues. Germline CDR1 reads SQVTM; CDR2 reads ANQGSEA. DNA for the CDR3: TGCAGCTTAGAGGGACGGTCTAGCACAGATACGCAGTATTTT. Protein: CSLEGRSSTDTQYF.